This T cell receptor (beta chain) is drawn from a study of shared clonotypes between healthy human individuals. Study outcomes and limitations: Investigators collected only blood, and repertoires in tissues likely differ.

CDR1 is ENHRY, CDR2 SYGVKD, per germline. The CDR3 is made up of 12 amino acids. V was clipped by 6 bases and J by 7 bases, with 9 bases between them. Note on this clone: Its antigen is still unknown.

Profiled with immunoSEQ multiplex PCR; TCRdb holds only in-frame clones, not every one. The table lists 2 million to 2.5 million clones, 90% to 96% of them singletons. HIV-negative, healthy adults without recent acute infections or vaccinations were the donors. Only Caucasian adults living in Nashville, Tennessee served as donors. The rearrangement links TRBV10-3 to TRBJ1-4; possibly TRBD1 for D (6 bases). The sequencing sample was made of naive CD4+ T cells sorted from blood. Subset meaning: CD45RA+ positively selected. The receptor was derived from a young man in good health. This CDR3 reads CAISQGTEKLFF. In DNA form, the CDR3 reads TGTGCCATCAGCCAGGGGACTGAAAAACTGTTTTTT.